The clone carrying this TCR beta chain was seen a single time. Its antigen is not known. This sample is drawn from a study of shared clonotypes between healthy human individuals. Points from the study as a whole: Sorted-subset sequencing, rarefaction showed, was incomplete despite large depth. Represented genetic and exposure-history diversity was restricted by having few donors.

Genomic DNA from each subset was divided evenly over several immunoSEQ plates. Sequencing was performed with immunoSEQ multiplex PCR; in TCRdb, only in-frame clones are kept and a portion is missing. The sample lists about 1.5 million clones, 95% to 99% seen once, with about 0.45% in the top ten. In germline, CDR1 is MDHEN, CDR2 SYDVKM. There are 14 residues in the CDR3. With 6 bases clipped from V and 6 bases from J, the junction kept 7 bases outside the gene matches. The chain uses TRBV28 and TRBJ1-4; TRBD1 agrees at 7 bases. The sequence was collected from a man aged 25 to 40 in good health. The sequencing sample was made of naive CD4+ T cells sorted from blood. Sample subset: CD45RA+ positively selected. CDR3 sequence: CASRPDRVDEKLFF. CDR3 DNA: TGTGCCAGCAGACCCGACAGGGTGGATGAAAAACTGTTTTTT.